The sequence of this T cell receptor (beta chain) was determined in a study of T cell changes during pregnancy in multiple sclerosis (dated by TCRdb to between 2018 and 2021). Regarding the study in general: In women with multiple sclerosis, the researchers looked at how the T cell repertoire shifted as pregnancy progressed.

Measured from the cysteine to the phenylalanine, the CDR3 is 17 residues long. The sequence is cut down to CDR3 DNA, 51 bases in frame from base 1. Trimmed from V: 2 bases; trimmed from J: 3 bases; junction bases lacking a gene match: 10. Library preparation used the immunoSEQ multiplex PCR assay. TCRdb retrieved this table from immuneACCESS and kept in-frame rearrangements only. Not all clones are present; in checked studies, unresolved V genes account for under half, and no reason is known for the remainder. The sample has about 69,000 clones on record, almost 95% of them singletons. The top ten clones comprise roughly 2% of the sample. Points on this clone: The specificity of this receptor is unknown. Per-nucleotide qualities are absent, and no much larger clonotype sits a single base away.

Source: peripheral blood, taken in the third trimester of pregnancy. The rearranged segments are TRBV5-3 and TRBJ1-5; 8 of the junction bases match TRBD1. TRBV5-3 is known as an ORF, though its function is uncertain. This TCR was sampled from a female donor in good health, enrolled as a control in a pregnancy study. The DNA sequence follows: TGTGCCAGAAGCTTTTCCGACCTGGACAGGGACAATCAGCCCCAGCATTTT. Translated, it reads CARSFSDLDRDNQPQHF.